What follows is one TCR beta chain and its context. It lacks a known antigen. No qualities accompany the bases; no much larger clone lies one base away. TCRbeta CDR3 regions were amplified from genomic DNA by means of the immunoSEQ Assay, a bias-controlled multiplex PCR. The published analysis was carried out like this. Nucleated cell counts per sample were estimated from amplification of reference gene primers within the assay. Sequence reads were collapsed and filtered to measure the absolute abundance of every unique TCRbeta CDR3 rearrangement. For each sample, productive Simpson clonality was calculated as the square root of Simpson's diversity index over productive rearrangements. TCRdb re-hosts the immuneACCESS table, in-frame sequences only. Its copies lack some clones; in the studies checked, an unresolved V gene accounts for under half of them, and the cause for the rest is not known. The V and J calls and clone size were taken over from that table, and D and trimming were inferred from the DNA. Present in this sample are approximately 300,000 clones, about 80% of which were seen just once. The top ten constitute 15% to 17% of the sample.

The sample originates from a study of blood T cell repertoires in COVID-19 (dated by TCRdb to 2020 to 2022). With regard to the full study: The collaborator samples originated in the United States, Italy and Spain and spanned the acute and convalescent phases of COVID-19. The prospective study material was composed of cDNA or gDNA derived from T cells, B-cell-depleted T cells, or PBMCs. The dataset comprised deeply sampled blood TCRbeta repertoires from subjects exposed to, actively infected with, or recovered from COVID-19. The repertoires were released in a freely available public database intended as a resource for research on the immune response to SARS-CoV-2. Samples were obtained from the ongoing ImmuneRACE study (first 160 participants) and from about 1,300 subjects provided by 6 global collaborators. A de-identified subject ID, COVID-19 status, age in years and sex were almost always included in the sample metadata. Where available, HLA class I and class II types were obtained from metadata supplied by the sample provider rather than from assay-based typing.

One collaborating source in Seattle enrolled patients during active infection and followed them longitudinally through the course of disease. Collaborating institutions collected whole blood in K2EDTA tubes following their own protocols. For TCRbeta analysis, collaborator samples were shipped as frozen whole blood, as isolated PBMCs, or as DNA extracted from either sample type. Trimming accounts for 8 bases at V and 2 bases at J, while the number of junction bases matched to no gene is 5. Measured from the cysteine to the phenylalanine, the CDR3 is 13 residues long. Only the CDR3 portion is preserved as DNA: 39 bases, with reading frame beginning at the first base. On the study overall, not on this receptor specifically: The quantity of clinical and demographic metadata differed by source and by participant and was supplied without curation.

The sequence is built from TRBV12-3 or TRBV12-4 and TRBJ2-7; 8 bases in the middle match TRBD1. The sample was peripheral blood. The receptor's source is a person aged 70 to 85 with COVID-19, enrolled during active disease. CDR3 sequence: CASRMTGAYEQYF. The nucleotide sequence is TGTGCCAGCCGGATGACAGGGGCCTACGAGCAGTACTTC.